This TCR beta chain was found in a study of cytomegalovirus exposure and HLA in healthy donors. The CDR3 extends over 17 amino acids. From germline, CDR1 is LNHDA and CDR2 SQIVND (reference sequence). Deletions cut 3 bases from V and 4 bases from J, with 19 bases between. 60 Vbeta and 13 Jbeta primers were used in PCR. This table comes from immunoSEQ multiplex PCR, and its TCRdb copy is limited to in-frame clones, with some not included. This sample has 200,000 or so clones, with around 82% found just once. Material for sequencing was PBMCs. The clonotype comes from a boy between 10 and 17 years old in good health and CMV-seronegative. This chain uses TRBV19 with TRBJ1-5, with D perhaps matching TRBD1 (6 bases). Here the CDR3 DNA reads TGTGCCAGTAGTATTAGCAGGGGCCTCGCTGCGAATCAGCCCCAGCATTTT. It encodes CASSISRGLAANQPQHF. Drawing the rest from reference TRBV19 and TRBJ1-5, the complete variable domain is DGGITQSPKYLFRKEGQNVTLSCEQNLNHDAMYWYRQDPGQGLRLIYYSQIVNDFQKGDIAEGYSVSREKKESFPLTVTSAQKNPTAFYLCASSISRGLAANQPQHFGDGTRLSIL.